This T cell receptor (beta chain) was recovered during a study of molecular identifiers for immune sequencing clone quantification. Notes on the study in general: Highly expanded clones may be undercounted when identical TCR molecules share barcodes.

Sorted cells numbering about 20,000 to 1,100,000, with 10%, 30% or 50% RNA, yielded the naive CD8 libraries. The authors gated naive CD8 T cells as CD8+CD4-CCR7+CD45RA+ for sorting. Previously described methods and listed TCR primers produced bulk TCR libraries. TCRdb processed the PCR reads anew with MiXCR; each CDR3 protein has one entry. The sample contains over 550,000 distinct CDR3 sequences, 25% of which appear only once. There are many counts of this clonotype. Its antigen is currently unknown. The receptor was isolated from a human donor in good health. Some libraries in this study had Jurkat cell RNA spiked in. The sample consisted of naive CD8+ T cells from blood, with Jurkat cell RNA spiked in. As to subset: FACS-sorted CD8+CD4-CCR7+CD45RA+ naive T cells.

The DNA for the CDR3 is TGCAGTGCTAGAGATGACGAAATAGGTACGCAGTATTTT. It is translated as CSARDDEIGTQYF. The rearrangement links TRBV20-1 to TRBJ2-3; D not resolved. The V end was cut by 0 bases, the J end by 8 bases, with 12 bases between. From germline, CDR1 is DFQATT and CDR2 SNEGSKA (reference sequence). This CDR3 region has 13 residues.